This TCR beta chain was identified in a study of blood T cell repertoires in COVID-19. Study context: Samples came from the United States, Italy and Spain, spanning acute and convalescent COVID-19. T cells, B-cell-depleted T cells, or PBMCs provided the cDNA or gDNA that served as material.

How the authors handled the data: By means of reference gene primer amplification, nucleated cell counts were estimated. Here immunoSEQ multiplex PCR was the method, and the copy in TCRdb shows in-frame clones only, minus some. V, J and clone size are those of that table, while D and trimming were read from the DNA. The data show around 200,000 clones, around 75% seen once. V lost 0 bases, J lost 3 bases, and 9 bases lay in between. Germline assignment: CDR1 LNHDA and CDR2 SQIVND (reference sequence). The CDR3 is 15 residues long. Sequenced material: peripheral blood. This sequence originates from a human donor in a cohort sampled during active COVID-19. V and J are TRBV19 and TRBJ1-5; no reliable D call. In DNA, the CDR3 is TGTGCCAGTAGTATAGAGCCAGCGGTCAATCAGCCCCAGCATTTT. Encoded protein: CASSIEPAVNQPQHF.